Reported below is one T cell receptor beta chain. This sample is part of a study of blood T cell repertoires in COVID-19. Study as a whole: Sources were T cells, B-cell-depleted T cells, or PBMCs; the material itself was cDNA or gDNA.

As handled by the study authors: Amplifying reference gene primers gave estimates of nucleated cell counts. Assay used: immunoSEQ multiplex PCR; TCRdb lists only in-frame clones, some missing. V and J calls and clone size are given by that table; D and trimming were obtained from the DNA. The sample carries 300,000 to 450,000 clones, 85% recorded once. J was trimmed by 4 bases and V by 0 bases; bases with no gene match: 0. Germline CDR1 and CDR2: GTSNPN and SVGIG (reference sequence). This CDR3 region has 13 residues. The sample was peripheral blood. The rearrangement joins TRBV30 to TRBJ1-1; 9 bases agree with TRBD1. The receptor's source is a woman younger than 35 with acute or convalescent COVID-19. The CDR3, as DNA: TGTGCCTGGAGTGTACAGGGGGCCACTGAAGCTTTCTTT. Translating gives CAWSVQGATEAFF.